Below are 20 T cell receptor beta chains sequenced from a single sample in a study of T cell clonotyping in hematopoietic cell transplantation. Indicated time point: recipient sample about 28 days before transplant, after cytoreduction. Clones were sequenced by immunoSEQ multiplex PCR, and TCRdb holds only the in-frame ones, with some missing. The sample yields about 41,000 clones, less than 85% seen once. The sequences come from peripheral blood mononuclear cells, collected before stem cell transplant. The source of these receptors is a man between 60 and 75 years old with acute myeloid leukemia. Some clones in this sample may be carry-over from other donors' samples.

This chain joins TRBV27 and TRBJ1-6; no clear D. Looked up from germline, CDR1 is MNHEY and CDR2 is SMNVEV (reference sequence). This CDR3 has 14 amino acids. V was cut by 11 bases and J by 2 bases, with 13 bases left in between. The CDR3 is CAPVPGTYNSPLHF. As DNA, the CDR3 is TGTGCCCCCGTTCCGGGGACCTATAATTCACCCCTCCACTTT.

The V and J genes are TRBV2 and TRBJ1-5; 9 positions match TRBD1. The CDR3 is made up of 15 amino acids. V dropped 4 bases and J dropped 8; count of bases not matched to a gene: 9. Germline V lookup: CDR1 SNHLY, CDR2 FYNNEI. DNA for the CDR3: TGTGCCAGCAGTGGAGCACAGGGGGCCATTAAGCCCCAGCATTTT. This sequence encodes CASSGAQGAIKPQHF.

The gene calls are TRBV19 and TRBJ2-7, with no clear D. The CDR3 totals 14 residues. V dropped 8 bases and J dropped 5 bases, with 19 bases sitting between them. Per the germline V gene, CDR1 is LNHDA and CDR2 is SQIVND (reference sequence). CDR3 sequence (DNA): TGTGCCAGTCAACCAGAGCTTAGGGTCCACGAGCAGTACTTC. Encoded protein: CASQPELRVHEQYF.

The gene calls are TRBV6-5 and TRBJ1-6; D not certain. The CDR3 is made up of 15 amino acids. In germline, CDR1 is MNHEY, CDR2 SVGAGI. V lost 6 bases to trimming and J lost 8 bases, with 17 bases between them. The chain's CDR3 is CASSPLLAGDSPLHF. CDR3 DNA sequence: TGTGCCAGCAGCCCCCTTCTGGCCGGGGATTCACCCCTCCACTTT.

The chain employs TRBV7-2 and TRBJ1-1, with TRBD1 matching 7 bases. Trimming took 6 bases from V and 0 from J; bases not matched to a gene: 4. Germline V CDR1 and CDR2: SGHTA, FQGNSA. The length of the CDR3 is 14 residues. CDR3 coding DNA: TGTGCCAGCAGACGACAGGGAATGAACACTGAAGCTTTCTTT. It is translated as CASRRQGMNTEAFF.

This clone was counted once. The V call is TRBV28, the J call TRBJ2-7; 8 positions agree with TRBD1. The germline V gene encodes CDR1 MDHEN and CDR2 SYDVKM. This CDR3 has 16 amino acids. The V and J ends lost 0 bases and 0 bases, in that order; junction bases with no gene match: 4. This CDR3 is CASSLWGQVGSYEQYF. Written as DNA, the CDR3 is TGTGCCAGCAGTTTATGGGGACAGGTCGGCTCCTACGAGCAGTACTTC.

The chain uses TRBV9 and TRBJ2-5, with 8 bases lining up with TRBD2. The length of the CDR3 is 13 residues. Losses at the gene ends were 4 bases for V and 5 bases for J; bases not matched to a gene: 4. Germline CDR1 and CDR2: SGDLS and YYNGEE. The CDR3 here is CASSPRGVETQYF. In nucleotides, the CDR3 is TGTGCCAGCAGCCCGCGGGGGGTGGAGACCCAGTACTTC.

V is TRBV7-3 and J is TRBJ1-5; TRBD1 agrees at 9 bases. Germline lookup yields CDR1 SGHTA and CDR2 FQGTGA. This CDR3 has 18 amino acids. V dropped 2 bases and J dropped 2; count of bases not matched to a gene: 10. The CDR3 coding sequence is TGTGCCAGCAGCTTATTTAGGGACAGGGATGGGTGCAATCAGCCCCAGCATTTT. This gives the protein CASSLFRDRDGCNQPQHF.

The table lists this clone with a count of one. The V call is TRBV6-1, the J call TRBJ2-7, with D perhaps assigned TRBD1 or TRBD2 (5 bases each). The germline gives CDR1 MNHNS, CDR2 SASEGT. Trimming cost V 5 bases and J 2 bases, with 13 bases left between them. The CDR3 runs to 14 residues. The CDR3 nucleotides are TGTGCCAGCAGTCCCCGGGACGGCCCCTACGAGCAGTACTTC. This codes for CASSPRDGPYEQYF.

V gene TRBV5-4 combines with J gene TRBJ2-7; D is perhaps TRBD1 (7 bases). Germline V gives CDR1 SGHNT, CDR2 YYREEE (reference sequence). This CDR3 has 15 residues. V was clipped by 5 bases and J by 6 bases, with 21 bases between them. The CDR3 here is CASREGRGVLGEQYF. The CDR3 bases are TGTGCCAGCAGAGAAGGCAGGGGGGTTTTAGGCGAGCAGTACTTC.

J is TRBJ2-2 and V is TRBV4-1; 7 positions match TRBD2. V shed 0 bases, J shed 1 base, and the junction held 2 bases outside the gene matches. CDR1 MGHRA and CDR2 YSYEKL come from the germline V gene. The CDR3 spans 16 residues. CDR3 bases: TGCGCCAGCAGCCAAGATTCTAGCGGGAACACCGGGGAGCTGTTTTTT. It translates to CASSQDSSGNTGELFF.

Details on this clone: Other DNA sequences of this sample code for an identical CDR3. This rearrangement joins TRBV14 to TRBJ1-2; 7 bases fit TRBD1. The CDR3 extends over 14 amino acids. Germline-derived CDR1 and CDR2 are SGHDN and FVKESK. Losses at the gene ends were 5 bases for V and 4 bases for J; bases not matched to a gene: 7. The CDR3: CASSRGQEAYGYTF. The CDR3, as DNA: TGTGCCAGCAGCAGAGGACAGGAAGCCTATGGCTACACCTTC.

The chain carries TRBV7-3 and TRBJ1-2; possibly TRBD1 for D (5 bases). The CDR3 has 13 residues. Germline CDR1 SGHTA, CDR2 FQGTGA. The V gene lost 4 bases and the J gene lost 3 bases, with 9 bases spanning the gap. For the CDR3, the DNA is TGTGCCAGCAGCTCAGGGAACGACTATGGCTACACCTTC. This encodes CASSSGNDYGYTF.

This clone was detected only a few times. Here the CDR3 reads CASEQGLDRNEKLFF. The DNA for the CDR3 is TGTGCCAGCGAACAGGGCCTCGATCGTAATGAAAAACTGTTTTTT. The rearrangement uses TRBV2 and TRBJ1-4; a weak D match, TRBD1 (6 bases). Germline CDR1 and CDR2: SNHLY and FYNNEI. CDR3 length: 15 amino acids. Trimming took 8 bases from V and 4 from J, leaving 17 bases between them.

In this sample, this clone turned up once. The V call is TRBV7-2, the J call TRBJ1-1, with D uncertain. V shed 7 bases and J shed 0 bases, with 12 bases lying between them. The CDR3 extends over 14 amino acids. CDR1 and CDR2 from the germline V gene are SGHTA and FQGNSA. This CDR3 is CASNGVMMNTEAFF. The CDR3 DNA reads as TGTGCCAGCAACGGGGTAATGATGAACACTGAAGCTTTCTTT. The full variable domain, its missing parts supplied by reference TRBV7-2 and TRBJ1-1, is GAGVSQSPSNKVTEKGKDVELRCDPISGHTALYWYRQSLGQGLEFLIYFQGNSAPDKSGLPSDRFSAERTGGSVSTLTIQRTQQEDSAVYLCASNGVMMNTEAFFGQGTRLTVV.

This clone has more than one count but fewer than ten. The rearrangement links TRBV19 to TRBJ2-7; D is perhaps TRBD1 or TRBD2 (5 bases each). The germline gives CDR1 LNHDA, CDR2 SQIVND (reference sequence). V lost 0 bases, J lost 2 bases, and 17 bases lay in between. The CDR3 totals 17 residues. The DNA for the CDR3 is TGTGCCAGTAGTATAGATTTCGGGGCAGCAACCACCTACGAGCAGTACTTC. Translation: CASSIDFGAATTYEQYF.

This rearrangement joins TRBV30 to TRBJ1-1; D is unresolved. The CDR3 covers 13 residues. Per germline, CDR1 GTSNPN and CDR2 SVGIG (reference sequence). V was clipped by 0 bases and J by 6 bases, with 11 bases between them. CDR3 sequence: CAWSVWVSAEAFF. As DNA, the CDR3 is TGTGCCTGGAGTGTGTGGGTTTCCGCTGAAGCTTTCTTT.

The rearrangement joins TRBV5-6 to TRBJ1-2, with no clear D. Looked up from germline, CDR1 is SGHDT and CDR2 is YYEEEE. V dropped 0 bases and J dropped 3 bases, with 18 bases sitting between them. This CDR3 comprises 17 residues. CDR3 sequence (DNA): TGTGCCAGCAGCTTGGTCCAGAAAGCCCCGGGAGACTATGGCTACACCTTC. Amino acids: CASSLVQKAPGDYGYTF.

J is TRBJ2-3 and V is TRBV4-3, with D maybe TRBD2 (5 bases). V lost 1 base, J lost 3 bases, and 20 bases lay in between. CDR1 is LGHNA, CDR2 YSLEER, per germline. The CDR3 has 18 residues. The CDR3 DNA reads as TGCGCCAGCAGCCAAGTTGGTAGCGTCGTCCCGCCTACAGATACGCAGTATTTT. Residues: CASSQVGSVVPPTDTQYF.

The chain carries TRBV29-1 and TRBJ1-5, with 9 positions matching TRBD1. CDR3 length: 15 residues. Germline trimming cut 5 bases from V and 0 bases from J; bases unmatched to any gene: 5. Germline assignment: CDR1 SQVTM and CDR2 ANQGSEA. CDR3 in DNA: TGCAGCGTTTCAACAGGGGGCCCTAGCAATCAGCCCCAGCATTTT. It codes for CSVSTGGPSNQPQHF.